This T cell receptor (beta chain) derives from a study of T cell responses to AZD1222 COVID-19 vaccine. Between the trimmed V and J ends, which lost 3 bases and 4 bases, there was a span of 24 bases. Germline assignment: CDR1 SGHVS and CDR2 FQNEAQ. This CDR3 has 18 amino acids. Profiled with immunoSEQ multiplex PCR; TCRdb holds only in-frame clones, not every one. This table has around 100,000 clones, nearly 95% appearing once. The sequencing here drew on peripheral blood, taken on day 0 of AZD1222 vaccination. The chain carries TRBV7-8 and TRBJ1-2; D perhaps matches TRBD1 (6 bases). The receptor was isolated from an adult in good health. The CDR3 coding sequence is TGTGCCAGCAGCTTTCTGGATCGTTATTGGGAGGGGGGCTATGGCTACACCTTC. It specifies CASSFLDRYWEGGYGYTF.